The T cell receptor beta chain under discussion was sequenced for a study of blood T cell repertoires in COVID-19. Across the study: The samples span acute and convalescent COVID-19 from the United States, Italy and Spain. The analysed material was cDNA or gDNA that came from T cells, B-cell-depleted T cells, or PBMCs.

This CDR3 comprises 13 residues. V lost 3 bases and J 7 bases, leaving 7 bases between the germline ends. Germline-derived CDR1 and CDR2 are SGHAT and FQNNGV. Measured with immunoSEQ multiplex PCR; TCRdb has only the in-frame clones, and not every one. The table shows around 290,000 clones, with roughly 86% occurring only once. The TCR was taken from a woman aged 45-60 years who had recovered from COVID-19. The chain carries TRBV11-2 and TRBJ1-6; no clear D. Sequencing used peripheral blood. CDR3 sequence: CASSFQENSPLHF. The CDR3 DNA reads as TGTGCCAGCAGCTTCCAGGAAAATTCACCCCTCCACTTT.